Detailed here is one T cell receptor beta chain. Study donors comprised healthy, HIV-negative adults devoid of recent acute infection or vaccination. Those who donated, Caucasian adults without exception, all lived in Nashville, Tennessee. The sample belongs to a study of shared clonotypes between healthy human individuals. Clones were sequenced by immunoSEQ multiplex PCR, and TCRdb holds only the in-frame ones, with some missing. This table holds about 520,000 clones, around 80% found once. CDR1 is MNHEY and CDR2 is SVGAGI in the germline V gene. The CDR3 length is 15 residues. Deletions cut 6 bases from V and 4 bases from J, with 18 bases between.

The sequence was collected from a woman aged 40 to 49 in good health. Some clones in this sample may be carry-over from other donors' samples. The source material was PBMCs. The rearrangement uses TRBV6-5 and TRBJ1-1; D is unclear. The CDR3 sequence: CASSPRTRPGTEAFF. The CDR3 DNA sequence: TGTGCCAGCAGCCCCCGGACCCGGCCGGGCACTGAAGCTTTCTTT.